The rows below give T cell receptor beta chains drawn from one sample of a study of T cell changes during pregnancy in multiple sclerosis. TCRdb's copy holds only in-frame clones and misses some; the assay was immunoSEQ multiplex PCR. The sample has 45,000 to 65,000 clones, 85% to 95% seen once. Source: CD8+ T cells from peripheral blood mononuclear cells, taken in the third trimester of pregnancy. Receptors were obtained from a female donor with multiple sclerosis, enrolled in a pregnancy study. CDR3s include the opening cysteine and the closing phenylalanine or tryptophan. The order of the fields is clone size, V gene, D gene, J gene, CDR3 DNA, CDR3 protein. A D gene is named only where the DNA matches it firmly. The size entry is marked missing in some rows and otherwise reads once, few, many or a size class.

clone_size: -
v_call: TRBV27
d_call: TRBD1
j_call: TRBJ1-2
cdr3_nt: TGTGCCAGCAGTTTCGGGGACAGGGTCGATGGCTACACCTTC
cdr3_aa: CASSFGDRVDGYTF

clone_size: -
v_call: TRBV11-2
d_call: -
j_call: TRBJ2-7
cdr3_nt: TGTGCCAGCAGCCAAGGACAGTACTACGAGCAGTACTTC
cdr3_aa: CASSQGQYYEQYF

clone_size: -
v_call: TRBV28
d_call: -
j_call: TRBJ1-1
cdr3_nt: TGTGCCAGCAGTTCCAGGGGAATGAACACTGAAGCTTTCTTT
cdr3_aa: CASSSRGMNTEAFF

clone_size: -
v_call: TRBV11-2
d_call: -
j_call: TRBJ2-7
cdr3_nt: TGTGCCAGCAGTTCCCCGACTGTCTCCTACGAGCAGTACTTC
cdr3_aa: CASSSPTVSYEQYF

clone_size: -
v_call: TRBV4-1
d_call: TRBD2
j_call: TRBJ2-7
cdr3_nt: TGCGCCAGCAGTCCCGCTAGCGGGAGGCACATCCACGAGCAGTACTTC
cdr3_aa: CASSPASGRHIHEQYF

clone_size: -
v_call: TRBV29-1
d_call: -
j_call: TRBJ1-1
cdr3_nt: TGCAGCGTTAAAGGGGGACATTGGCGGAGGAACACTGAAGCTTTCTTT
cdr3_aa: CSVKGGHWRRNTEAFF

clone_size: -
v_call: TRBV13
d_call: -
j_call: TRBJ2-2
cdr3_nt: TGTGCCAGCAGCCAGACAGGAATGAACACCGGGGAGCTGTTTTTT
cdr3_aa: CASSQTGMNTGELFF

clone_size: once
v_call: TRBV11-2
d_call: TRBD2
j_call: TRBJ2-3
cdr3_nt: TGTGCCAGCAGCCCCTATAGCGGGGCCCGGGATACGCAGTATTTT
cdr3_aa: CASSPYSGARDTQYF

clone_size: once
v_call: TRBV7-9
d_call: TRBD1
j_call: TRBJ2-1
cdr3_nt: TGTGCCAGCAGCTTAGTCCGGGGGACAGGCCACAATGAGCAGTTCTTC
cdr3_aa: CASSLVRGTGHNEQFF

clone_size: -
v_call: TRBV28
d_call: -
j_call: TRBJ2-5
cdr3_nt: TGTGCCAGCAGACTTCAACAAGAGACCCAGTACTTC
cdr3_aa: CASRLQQETQYF